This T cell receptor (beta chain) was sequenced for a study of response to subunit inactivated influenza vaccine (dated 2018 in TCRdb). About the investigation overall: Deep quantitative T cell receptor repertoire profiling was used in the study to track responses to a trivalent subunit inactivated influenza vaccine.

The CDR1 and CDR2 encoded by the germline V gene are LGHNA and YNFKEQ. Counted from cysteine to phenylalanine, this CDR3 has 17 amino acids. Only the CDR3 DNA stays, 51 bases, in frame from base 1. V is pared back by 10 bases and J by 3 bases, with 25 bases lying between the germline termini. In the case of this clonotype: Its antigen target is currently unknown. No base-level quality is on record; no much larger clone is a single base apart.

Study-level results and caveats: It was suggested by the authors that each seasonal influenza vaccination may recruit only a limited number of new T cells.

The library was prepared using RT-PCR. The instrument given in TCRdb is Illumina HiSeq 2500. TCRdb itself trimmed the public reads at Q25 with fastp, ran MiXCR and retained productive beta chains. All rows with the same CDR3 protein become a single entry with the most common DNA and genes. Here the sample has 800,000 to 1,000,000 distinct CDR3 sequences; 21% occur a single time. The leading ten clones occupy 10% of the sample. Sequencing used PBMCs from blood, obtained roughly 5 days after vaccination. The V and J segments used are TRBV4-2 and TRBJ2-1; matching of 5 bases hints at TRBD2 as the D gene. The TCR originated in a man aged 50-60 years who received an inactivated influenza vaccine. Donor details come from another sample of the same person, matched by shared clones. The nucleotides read TGTGCCATGGGCCCCGGACTCCCCTGGAAGATCTACAATGAGCAGTTCTTC. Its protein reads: CAMGPGLPWKIYNEQFF.